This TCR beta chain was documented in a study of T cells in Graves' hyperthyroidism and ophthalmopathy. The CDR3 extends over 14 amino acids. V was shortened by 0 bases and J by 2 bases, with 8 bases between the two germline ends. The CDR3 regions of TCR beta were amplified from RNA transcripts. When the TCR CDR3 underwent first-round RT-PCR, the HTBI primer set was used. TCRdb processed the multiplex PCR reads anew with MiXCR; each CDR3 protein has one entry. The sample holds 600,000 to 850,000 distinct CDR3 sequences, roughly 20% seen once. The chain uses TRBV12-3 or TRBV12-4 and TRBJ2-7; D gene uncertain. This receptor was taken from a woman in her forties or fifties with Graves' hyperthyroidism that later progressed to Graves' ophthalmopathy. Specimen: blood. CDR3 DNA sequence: TGTGCCAGCAGTTTAGCCACAGATGCCTACGAGCAGTACTTC. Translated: CASSLATDAYEQYF.